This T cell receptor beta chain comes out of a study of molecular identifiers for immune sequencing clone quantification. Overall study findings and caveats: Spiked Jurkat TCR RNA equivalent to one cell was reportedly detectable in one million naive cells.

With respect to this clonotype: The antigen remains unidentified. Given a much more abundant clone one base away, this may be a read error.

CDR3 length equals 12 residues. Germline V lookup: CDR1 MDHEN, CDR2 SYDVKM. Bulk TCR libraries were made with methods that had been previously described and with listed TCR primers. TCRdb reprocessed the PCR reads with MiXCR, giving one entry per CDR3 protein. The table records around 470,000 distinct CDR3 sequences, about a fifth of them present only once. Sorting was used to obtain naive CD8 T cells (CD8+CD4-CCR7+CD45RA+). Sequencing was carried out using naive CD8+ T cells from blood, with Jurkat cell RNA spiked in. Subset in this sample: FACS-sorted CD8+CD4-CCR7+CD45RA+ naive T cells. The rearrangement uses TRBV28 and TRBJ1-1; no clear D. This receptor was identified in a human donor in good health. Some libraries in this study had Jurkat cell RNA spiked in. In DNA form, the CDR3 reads TGTGCCAGCAGTCTTCCCCCGGCTGAAGCTTCCTTT. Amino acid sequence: CASSLPPAEASF. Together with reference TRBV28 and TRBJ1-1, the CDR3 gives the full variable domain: DVKVTQSSRYLVKRTGEKVFLECVQDMDHENMFWYRQDPGLGLRLIYFSYDVKMKEKGDIPEGYSVSREKKERFSLILESASTNQTSMYLCASSLPPAEASFGQGTRLTVV.